Below, 8 T cell receptor beta chains from the same sample are listed, as sequenced in a study of cytomegalovirus exposure and HLA in healthy donors. The PCR had 60 Vbeta and 13 Jbeta primers. The method was immunoSEQ multiplex PCR; TCRdb's version includes in-frame clones alone and lacks a portion of them. The sample contains 100,000 or so clones, approximately 65% of which appear only once. The sequenced sample was PBMCs. Receptors were obtained from a woman aged 25 to 39 in good health and CMV-seropositive.

The chain links TRBV5-8 to TRBJ2-3, with 7 bases lining up with TRBD1. The CDR3 length is 14 residues. Losses at the gene ends were 4 bases for V and 2 bases for J; bases not matched to a gene: 4. The germline CDR1 and CDR2 sequences are SGHTS and YDEGEE. CDR3 residues: CASSPGQSTDTQYF. CDR3 DNA sequence: TGTGCCAGCAGCCCGGGACAGTCCACAGATACGCAGTATTTT.

This sequence joins TRBV5-1 and TRBJ2-3, with 11 bases identical to TRBD2. Germline V lookup: CDR1 SGHRS, CDR2 YFSETQ. The CDR3 is 17 amino acids. Germline trimming cut 2 bases from V and 5 bases from J; bases unmatched to any gene: 10. CDR3 bases: TGCGCCAGCAGCTTTGAACCTAGCGGGGGGCCCGGAGATACGCAGTATTTT. It yields the protein CASSFEPSGGPGDTQYF.

This chain links TRBV4-3 with TRBJ2-7; 11 bases agree with TRBD1. V shed 2 bases and J 2 bases; nucleotides not matched to a gene: 5. The CDR3 has 16 amino acids. Germline loops: CDR1 LGHNA, CDR2 YSLEER. In nucleotides, the CDR3 is TGCGCCAGCAGCCAACAGGCGGGACAGGGGGCCTACGAGCAGTACTTC. This encodes CASSQQAGQGAYEQYF.

This clone was recorded a few times. Here the CDR3 reads CASSPKTGLGYTF. The CDR3 nucleotides are TGTGCCAGCAGCCCAAAGACAGGGCTGGGCTACACCTTC. The rearrangement links TRBV7-3 to TRBJ1-2; 7 bases line up with TRBD1. The CDR3 has 13 amino acids. The germline gives CDR1 SGHTA, CDR2 FQGTGA. Unmatched junction bases numbered 8, after V lost 5 bases and J lost 8 bases.

The rearrangement joins TRBV6-1 to TRBJ1-6; D is undetermined. The V end lost 8 bases, the J end lost 0 bases, and 11 bases lay between the germline ends. This CDR3 comprises 15 residues. Germline values: CDR1 MNHNS, CDR2 SASEGT. DNA for the CDR3: TGTGCCAGCGATCCAACCAGCTCCTATAATTCACCCCTCCACTTT. The encoded protein is CASDPTSSYNSPLHF.

The chain recombines TRBV7-8 with TRBJ2-2; no definite D call. V gave up 3 bases and J gave up 7 bases, with 12 bases separating them. Germline V gene lookup returns CDR1 SGHVS and CDR2 FQNEAQ. The CDR3 loop spans 14 amino acids. The DNA for the CDR3 is TGTGCCAGCAGCTTCCCTGTAATAATCGGGGAGCTGTTTTTT. Translated: CASSFPVIIGELFF.

The chain couples TRBV4-2 to TRBJ2-7; 11 nucleotides match TRBD2. Germline CDR1 and CDR2: LGHNA and YNFKEQ. V lost 0 bases to trimming and J lost 6 bases; unmatched junction nucleotides: 13. There are 18 residues in the CDR3. The CDR3 DNA reads as TGTGCCAGCAGCCAAGAGTATTGGACCGGGACTAGCGGCGCCGAGCAGTACTTC. Its protein is CASSQEYWTGTSGAEQYF.

The genes are TRBV30 and TRBJ2-1; 11 bases match TRBD2. This CDR3 is 13 amino acids long. The trim removed 5 bases at V and 4 bases at J, leaving 1 base unmatched. The germline V gene encodes CDR1 GTSNPN and CDR2 SVGIG (reference sequence). This CDR3 is CAWASGGYNEQFF. CDR3 sequence (DNA): TGTGCCTGGGCTAGCGGGGGGTACAATGAGCAGTTCTTC. The entire variable domain, with the rest obtained from reference TRBV30 and TRBJ2-1, is as follows: SQTIHQWPATLVQPVGSPLSLECTVEGTSNPNLYWYRQAAGRGLQLLFYSVGIGQISSEVPQNLSASRPQDRQFILSSKKLLLSDSGFYLCAWASGGYNEQFFGPGTRLTVL.